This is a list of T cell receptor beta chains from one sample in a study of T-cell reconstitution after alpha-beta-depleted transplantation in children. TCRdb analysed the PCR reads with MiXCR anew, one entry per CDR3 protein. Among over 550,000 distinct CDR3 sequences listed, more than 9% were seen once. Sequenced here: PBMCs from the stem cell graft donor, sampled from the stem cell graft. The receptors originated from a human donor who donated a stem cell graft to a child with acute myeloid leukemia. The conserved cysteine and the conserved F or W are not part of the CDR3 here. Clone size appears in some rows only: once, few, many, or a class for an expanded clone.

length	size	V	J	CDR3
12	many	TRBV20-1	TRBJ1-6	SARLGTAYSPLH
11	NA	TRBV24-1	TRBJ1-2	ATSDADRFGYT
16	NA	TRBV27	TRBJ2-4	ASSPGLAQIGAKNIQY
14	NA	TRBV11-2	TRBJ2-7	ASSSGGWYSSYEQY
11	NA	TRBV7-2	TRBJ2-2	ASSLYEAGELF
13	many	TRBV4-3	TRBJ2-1	ASSQAGWGYNEQF
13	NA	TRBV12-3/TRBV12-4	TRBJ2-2	ASRTRDGAAGELF
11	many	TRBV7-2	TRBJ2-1	ASSLDPRGPQF
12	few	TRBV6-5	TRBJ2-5	ASSYSFGQETQY
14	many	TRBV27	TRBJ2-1	ASSPGLAGGPDEQF
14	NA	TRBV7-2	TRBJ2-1	ASSLSGGAQDNEQF
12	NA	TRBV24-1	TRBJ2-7	ATSDAGETYEQY
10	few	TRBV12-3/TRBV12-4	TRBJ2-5	ASSAAVETQY
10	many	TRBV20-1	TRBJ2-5	SASPGEETQY
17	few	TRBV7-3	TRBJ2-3	ASSSSLLIAGPRTDTQY
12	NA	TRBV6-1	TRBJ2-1	ASREASGIVRQF
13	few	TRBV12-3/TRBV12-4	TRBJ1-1	ASRSGTGGLTEAF
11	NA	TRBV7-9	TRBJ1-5	ASSEQSNQPQH
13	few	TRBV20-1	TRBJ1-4	SARQGVISNEKLF
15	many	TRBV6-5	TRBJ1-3	ASSRRTDLFSGNTIY
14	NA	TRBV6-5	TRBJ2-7	ASSYTGTSISYEQY
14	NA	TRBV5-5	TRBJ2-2	ASSLGAQTVDIELF
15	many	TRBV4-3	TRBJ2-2	ASSQDTAGGETGELF
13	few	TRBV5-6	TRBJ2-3	ASSFRLAGGDTQF
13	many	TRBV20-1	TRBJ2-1	SALSSGSSYNEQF
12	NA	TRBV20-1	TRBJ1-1	SARFQSMNTEAF
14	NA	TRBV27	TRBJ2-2	ASSFLSGASTGELF
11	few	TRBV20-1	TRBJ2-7	SARLLDSYEQY
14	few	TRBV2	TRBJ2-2	ASSGLAGGRTGELF
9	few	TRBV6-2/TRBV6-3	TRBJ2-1	ASSVHDEQF
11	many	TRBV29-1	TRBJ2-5	SVSRGGQETQY
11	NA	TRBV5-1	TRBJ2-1	ASSDQREYEQF
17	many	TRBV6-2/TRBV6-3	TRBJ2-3	ASSSMGLASWEDTDTQY
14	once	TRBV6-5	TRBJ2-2	ASSYDSGQVTGELF
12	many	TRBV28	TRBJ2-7	ASSSLGAQGEQY
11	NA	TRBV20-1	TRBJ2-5	SALTSSPETQY
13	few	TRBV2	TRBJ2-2	ASSEAGGPTGELF
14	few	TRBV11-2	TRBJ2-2	ASSKGLADNTGELF
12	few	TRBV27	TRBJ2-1	ASSQQARGNEQF
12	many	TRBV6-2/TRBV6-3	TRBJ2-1	ASSPSGVYNEQF
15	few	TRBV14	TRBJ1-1	ASSQAVDWTQNTEAF
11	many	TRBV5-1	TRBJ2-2	ASNVQGTGELF
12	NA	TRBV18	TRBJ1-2	ASSPTGQVYGYT
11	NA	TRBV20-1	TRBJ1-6	SARRRGGEPLH
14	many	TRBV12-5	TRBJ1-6	ASGPLYAEGGSPLH
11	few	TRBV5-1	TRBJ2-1	ASSPLSPNEQF
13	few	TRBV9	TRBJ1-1	ASSVGAGINTEAF
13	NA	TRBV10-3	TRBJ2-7	ATRAPTQDSYEQY
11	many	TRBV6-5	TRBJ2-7	ASNRGRSYEQY
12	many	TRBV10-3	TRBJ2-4	ATSPGGAGNIQY
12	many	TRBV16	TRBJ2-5	ASSPHQGGETQY
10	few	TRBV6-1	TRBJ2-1	ASSVSGLEQF
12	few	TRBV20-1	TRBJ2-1	SASRASGSNEQF